The rows below give T cell receptor beta chains drawn from one sample of a study of T cells in Graves' hyperthyroidism and ophthalmopathy. TCRdb fed the multiplex PCR reads into MiXCR, producing one record per CDR3 protein. The sample carries about 640,000 distinct CDR3 sequences, around 21% recorded once. Sequenced material: blood. The receptors derive from a man aged 25-45 years with Graves' ophthalmopathy. The CDR3 runs from the conserved cysteine through the conserved F or W. D genes are given only for firm matches. Part of the rows lack a size; the others show once, few, many or a class for expanded clones.

size: NA
V: TRBV6-1
length: 20
J: TRBJ2-5
D: TRBD1
CDR3: CASRPLGQGAIGKLKETQYF
DNA: TGTGCCAGCAGACCGCTTGGACAGGGGGCCATCGGAAAGCTAAAAGAGACCCAGTACTTC

size: NA
V: TRBV6-2/TRBV6-3
length: 12
J: TRBJ2-3
D: NA
CDR3: CASGRSTDTQYF
DNA: TGTGCCAGCGGGAGATCGACAGATACGCAGTATTTT

size: many
V: TRBV10-3
length: 12
J: TRBJ1-2
D: NA
CDR3: CAISDDSYGYTF
DNA: TGTGCCATCAGTGATGACAGCTATGGCTACACCTTC

size: few
V: TRBV7-9
length: 14
J: TRBJ2-2
D: TRBD1
CDR3: CASRDRENTGELFF
DNA: TGTGCCAGCCGGGACAGGGAGAACACCGGGGAGCTGTTTTTT

size: few
V: TRBV11-1
length: 11
J: TRBJ2-1
D: TRBD2
CDR3: CASSEEREEFF
DNA: TGTGCCAGCAGCGAAGAGCGGGAGGAGTTCTTC

size: few
V: TRBV24-1
length: 13
J: TRBJ1-1
D: NA
CDR3: CATKGRWNTEAFF
DNA: TGTGCCACCAAGGGCAGATGGAACACTGAAGCTTTCTTT

size: many
V: TRBV28
length: 17
J: TRBJ1-1
D: NA
CDR3: CASPISRVPSLNTEAFF
DNA: TGTGCCAGCCCTATCTCCAGGGTCCCGTCCTTGAACACTGAAGCTTTCTTT

size: NA
V: TRBV30
length: 13
J: TRBJ2-4
D: NA
CDR3: CAWTPPGLSIQYF
DNA: TGTGCCTGGACCCCCCCGGGGCTCAGCATTCAGTACTTC

size: many
V: TRBV7-8
length: 14
J: TRBJ1-3
D: NA
CDR3: CASSRGGSGNTIYF
DNA: TGTGCCAGCAGCCGGGGAGGGTCTGGAAACACCATATATTTT

size: NA
V: TRBV29-1
length: 16
J: TRBJ2-7
D: TRBD2
CDR3: CSVEDQWLAGVHEQYF
DNA: TGCAGCGTTGAAGATCAATGGTTAGCGGGAGTCCACGAGCAGTACTTC

size: NA
V: TRBV7-6
length: 15
J: TRBJ2-1
D: TRBD2
CDR3: CASSFGSGAYNEQFF
DNA: TGTGCCAGCAGCTTCGGGAGCGGGGCCTACAATGAGCAGTTCTTC

size: few
V: TRBV7-2
length: 17
J: TRBJ2-7
D: TRBD2
CDR3: CASSLETVAGGSYEQYF
DNA: TGTGCCAGCAGCTTAGAGACAGTAGCGGGAGGGTCCTACGAGCAGTACTTC

size: NA
V: TRBV6-1
length: 17
J: TRBJ1-5
D: TRBD1
CDR3: CASSSDRDSLSNQPQHF
DNA: TGTGCCAGCAGTTCCGACCGGGACAGCCTTAGCAATCAGCCCCAGCATTTT

size: few
V: TRBV5-1
length: 14
J: TRBJ2-3
D: TRBD2
CDR3: CASSYRGGTDTQYF
DNA: TGCGCCAGCAGCTACCGGGGGGGCACAGATACGCAGTATTTT

size: many
V: TRBV20-1
length: 15
J: TRBJ2-3
D: TRBD2
CDR3: CSADGLAGNTDTQYF
DNA: TGCAGTGCTGACGGGCTAGCGGGTAACACAGATACGCAGTATTTT

size: NA
V: TRBV11-1
length: 20
J: TRBJ2-6
D: NA
CDR3: CASSSTLDREPSAGANVLTF
DNA: TGTGCCAGCAGCTCAACACTGGACAGAGAACCTAGCGCTGGGGCCAACGTCCTGACTTTC

size: many
V: TRBV5-1
length: 15
J: TRBJ2-2
D: NA
CDR3: CASSFGASNTGELFF
DNA: TGCGCCAGCAGCTTTGGGGCGTCGAACACCGGGGAGCTGTTTTTT

size: few
V: TRBV14
length: 14
J: TRBJ1-6
D: NA
CDR3: CASSQESRGSPLHF
DNA: TGTGCCAGCAGCCAAGAATCGAGGGGTTCACCCCTCCACTTT

size: NA
V: TRBV3-1
length: 15
J: TRBJ2-7
D: TRBD1
CDR3: CASSPSGTGDYEQYF
DNA: TGTGCCAGCAGCCCCAGCGGGACAGGGGACTACGAGCAGTACTTC

size: many
V: TRBV30
length: 13
J: TRBJ1-1
D: NA
CDR3: CAWSVHGSTEAFF
DNA: TGTGCCTGGAGTGTGCACGGAAGCACTGAAGCTTTCTTT

size: many
V: TRBV11-2
length: 16
J: TRBJ2-3
D: TRBD2
CDR3: CASSLPLLAGTDTQYF
DNA: TGTGCCAGCAGCTTACCCCTGCTAGCGGGCACAGATACGCAGTATTTT

size: NA
V: TRBV28
length: 19
J: TRBJ2-1
D: TRBD2
CDR3: CASSSLSGSAPSYDNEQFF
DNA: TGTGCCAGCAGTTCCCTTAGCGGGAGCGCACCCTCTTACGACAATGAGCAGTTCTTC

size: NA
V: TRBV5-5
length: 15
J: TRBJ2-2
D: TRBD2
CDR3: CASIIWQGGAGELFF
DNA: TGTGCCAGCATCATTTGGCAGGGAGGGGCCGGGGAGCTGTTTTTT